The clone carrying this TCR beta chain has just one count. Its antigen is currently unknown. This sample stems from a study of cytomegalovirus exposure and HLA in healthy donors. CDR1 is SGHDN, CDR2 FVKESK, per germline. This CDR3 contains 14 residues. V lost 3 bases and J lost 11; bases outside the gene matches: 11. Study conclusions and caveats: Reportedly, diagnosis of cytomegalovirus status by the classifier showed high specificity and sensitivity.

Here immunoSEQ multiplex PCR was the method, and the copy in TCRdb shows in-frame clones only, minus some. Of roughly 130,000 clones listed, almost 90% were seen once; the top ten hold less than 1.5%. V and J are TRBV14 and TRBJ1-1, with 8 bases identical to TRBD1. The material sequenced was PBMCs. This receptor was obtained from a man aged 25 to 45 in good health and CMV-seronegative. DNA for the CDR3: TGTGCCAGCAGCCAGAACGACAGGGGTCGTGGGGCTTTCTTT. Translation: CASSQNDRGRGAFF.